The 10 T cell receptor beta chains below all came from one sample that was sequenced in a study of T cell repertoires in cytomegalovirus infection. These TCRs are of unknown antigen specificity. TCRdb redid the calling of the reads with MiXCR, one entry per CDR3 protein. The sample holds about 500,000 distinct CDR3 sequences; 30% to 40% are singletons and the top ten take about 17%. Sequenced here: cultured PBMCs, sampled from culture after CMV antigen stimulation. Receptors were obtained from a human donor in good health (CMV status not recorded). Some clones in this sample may be carry-over from other donors' samples.

This clonotype was seen only a few times. The gene calls are TRBV7-9 and TRBJ1-4; D remains unclear. This CDR3 has 16 residues. Germline V CDR1 and CDR2: SEHNR, FQNEAQ (reference sequence). The germline V and J ends were trimmed by 3 bases and 0 bases, with 11 bases remaining between them. CDR3 residues: CASSLRADATNEKLFF. The CDR3 DNA follows: TGTGCCAGCAGCTTGAGGGCGGATGCAACTAATGAAAAACTGTTTTTT.

This sequence joins TRBV19 and TRBJ1-1, with D maybe TRBD1 (6 bases). Per the germline V gene, CDR1 is LNHDA and CDR2 is SQIVND (reference sequence). The CDR3 consists of 14 residues. V gave up 3 bases and J gave up 4 bases, with 12 bases separating them. The CDR3 DNA sequence: TGTGCCAGTAGTATTTTCGGGGGCGTCACTGAAGCTTTCTTT. It codes for CASSIFGGVTEAFF. Full variable domain (outside the CDR3, taken from reference TRBV19 and TRBJ1-1): DGGITQSPKYLFRKEGQNVTLSCEQNLNHDAMYWYRQDPGQGLRLIYYSQIVNDFQKGDIAEGYSVSREKKESFPLTVTSAQKNPTAFYLCASSIFGGVTEAFFGQGTRLTVV.

The rearrangement joins TRBV24-1 to TRBJ2-5, with 8 bases matching TRBD1. This CDR3 contains 16 residues. Losses at the gene ends were 4 bases for V and 2 bases for J; bases not matched to a gene: 8. Germline values: CDR1 KGHDR, CDR2 SFDVKD. CDR3 nucleotide sequence: TGTGCCACCAGTGAAACGACAGGGGCCTTACAAGAGACCCAGTACTTC. Protein: CATSETTGALQETQYF.

The genes are TRBV7-6 and TRBJ2-7; TRBD1 agrees at 10 bases. Looked up from germline, CDR1 is SGHVS and CDR2 is FNYEAQ. The CDR3 has 15 amino acids. With V trimmed by 4 bases and J by 6 bases, 9 bases remained unmatched. The CDR3 DNA follows: TGTGCCAGCAGCTCGGGACAGGGGAGGTTAGGCGAGCAGTACTTC. Translated: CASSSGQGRLGEQYF.

The genes are TRBV12-3 or TRBV12-4 and TRBJ1-5, with a possible D match to TRBD1 (5 bases). Trimming removed 3 bases from V and 5 bases from J, with 14 bases in between. This CDR3 spans 15 amino acids. The CDR3 nucleotides read TGTGCCAGCAGTTTGGGAGACAGAGAATATCAGCCCCAGCATTTT. Its protein product is CASSLGDREYQPQHF.

The V and J genes are TRBV29-1 and TRBJ1-3; D ambiguous. The germline V and J ends were trimmed by 6 bases and 3 bases, with 12 bases remaining between them. Germline loops: CDR1 SQVTM, CDR2 ANQGSEA. This CDR3 is built from 13 residues. CDR3: CSVRTFFGNTIYF. The CDR3 DNA follows: TGCAGCGTGCGGACTTTCTTTGGAAACACCATATATTTT.

This clonotype was observed many times. The chain has TRBV7-8 and TRBJ2-3, with D perhaps TRBD2 (5 bases). There are 17 residues in the CDR3. Germline values: CDR1 SGHVS, CDR2 FQNEAQ. Trimming shortened V by 2 bases and J by 4 bases, and 19 bases separated the two germline ends. CDR3 coding DNA: TGTGCCAGCAGCTTACTTAAAGTCCTGAGGGCCGCAGATACGCAGTATTTT. Encoded protein: CASSLLKVLRAADTQYF.

The J gene is TRBJ2-2, the V gene TRBV7-2; D gene ambiguous. V was shortened by 1 base and J by 2 bases, with 20 bases between the two germline ends. Germline CDR1 is SGHTA and CDR2 is FQGNSA. The CDR3 has 19 residues. CDR3 DNA sequence: TGTGCCAGCAGCTTAGGCCCCCTCACCCAGCAAATTAACACCGGGGAGCTGTTTTTT. Protein product: CASSLGPLTQQINTGELFF.

This clonotype was seen at least ten times. V gene TRBV12-3 or TRBV12-4 combines with J gene TRBJ1-5; 9 nucleotides match TRBD1. This CDR3 spans 16 amino acids. V shed 9 bases and J 1 base; nucleotides not matched to a gene: 10. In nucleotides, the CDR3 is TGTGCCAGTTCTAAAGGGACAGGGTCAAGCAATCAGCCCCAGCATTTT. Its protein product is CASSKGTGSSNQPQHF.

The chain joins TRBV4-3 to TRBJ2-3; 8 nucleotides line up with TRBD2. Trimming removed 1 base from V and 0 bases from J; junction bases left unmatched: 0. This CDR3 region has 15 residues. CDR1 is LGHNA, CDR2 YSLEER, per germline. The CDR3 region has the DNA TGCGCCAGCAGCCAAGGACTAGCGAGCACAGATACGCAGTATTTT. Its protein is CASSQGLASTDTQYF.